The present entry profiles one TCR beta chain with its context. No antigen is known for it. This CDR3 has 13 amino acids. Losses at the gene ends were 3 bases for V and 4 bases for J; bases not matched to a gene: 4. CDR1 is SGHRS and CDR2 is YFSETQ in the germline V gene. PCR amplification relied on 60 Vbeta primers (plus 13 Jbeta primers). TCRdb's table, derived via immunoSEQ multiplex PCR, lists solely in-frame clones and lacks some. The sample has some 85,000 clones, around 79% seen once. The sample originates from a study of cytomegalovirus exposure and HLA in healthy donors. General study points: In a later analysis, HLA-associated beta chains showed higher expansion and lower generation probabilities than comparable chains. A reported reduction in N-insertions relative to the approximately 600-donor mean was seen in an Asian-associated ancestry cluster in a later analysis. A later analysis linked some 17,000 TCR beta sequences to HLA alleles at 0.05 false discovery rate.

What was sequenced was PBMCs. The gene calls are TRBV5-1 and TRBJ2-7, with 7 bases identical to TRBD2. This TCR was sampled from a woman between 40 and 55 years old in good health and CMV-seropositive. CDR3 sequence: CASSWGLLYEQYF. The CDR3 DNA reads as TGCGCCAGCAGCTGGGGACTATTGTACGAGCAGTACTTC.